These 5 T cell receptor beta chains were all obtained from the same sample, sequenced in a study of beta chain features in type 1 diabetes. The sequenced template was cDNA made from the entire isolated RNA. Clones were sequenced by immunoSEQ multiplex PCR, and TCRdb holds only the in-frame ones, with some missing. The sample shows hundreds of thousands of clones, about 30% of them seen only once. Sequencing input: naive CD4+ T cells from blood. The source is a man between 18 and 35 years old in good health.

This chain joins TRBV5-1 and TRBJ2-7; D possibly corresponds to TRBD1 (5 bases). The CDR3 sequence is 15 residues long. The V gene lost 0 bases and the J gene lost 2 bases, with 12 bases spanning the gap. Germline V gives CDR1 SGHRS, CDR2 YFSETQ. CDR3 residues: CASSLASSGTYEQYF. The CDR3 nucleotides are TGCGCCAGCAGCTTGGCAAGTTCAGGGACCTACGAGCAGTACTTC.

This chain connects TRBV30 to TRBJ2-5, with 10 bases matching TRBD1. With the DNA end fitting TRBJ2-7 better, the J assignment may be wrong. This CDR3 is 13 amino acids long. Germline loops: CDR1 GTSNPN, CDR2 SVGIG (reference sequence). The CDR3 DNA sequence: TGTGCCTGGAGGACAGGGGGCAAGAACGAGCAGTACTTC. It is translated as CAWRTGGKNEQYF.

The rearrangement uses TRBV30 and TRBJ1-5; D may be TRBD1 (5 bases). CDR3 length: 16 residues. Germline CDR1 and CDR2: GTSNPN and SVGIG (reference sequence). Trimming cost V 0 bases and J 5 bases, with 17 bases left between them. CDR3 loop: CAWSVTGRAIHQPQHF. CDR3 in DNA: TGTGCCTGGAGTGTAACCGGCAGGGCTATCCATCAGCCCCAGCATTTT. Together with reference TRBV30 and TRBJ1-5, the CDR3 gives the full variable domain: SQTIHQWPATLVQPVGSPLSLECTVEGTSNPNLYWYRQAAGRGLQLLFYSVGIGQISSEVPQNLSASRPQDRQFILSSKKLLLSDSGFYLCAWSVTGRAIHQPQHFGDGTRLSIL.

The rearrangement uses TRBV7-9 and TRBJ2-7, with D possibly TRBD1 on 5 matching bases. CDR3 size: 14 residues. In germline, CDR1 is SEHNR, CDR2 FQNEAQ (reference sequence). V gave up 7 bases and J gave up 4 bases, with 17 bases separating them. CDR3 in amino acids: CASTREGAEYEQYF. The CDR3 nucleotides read TGTGCCAGCACCAGGGAAGGGGCGGAGTACGAGCAGTACTTC.

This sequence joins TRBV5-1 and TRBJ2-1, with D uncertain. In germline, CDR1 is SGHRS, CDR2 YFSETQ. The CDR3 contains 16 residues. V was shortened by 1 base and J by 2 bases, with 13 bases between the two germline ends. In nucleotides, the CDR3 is TGCGCCAGCAGCTTGTATGACGGGTATCCCTACAATGAGCAGTTCTTC. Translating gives CASSLYDGYPYNEQFF.